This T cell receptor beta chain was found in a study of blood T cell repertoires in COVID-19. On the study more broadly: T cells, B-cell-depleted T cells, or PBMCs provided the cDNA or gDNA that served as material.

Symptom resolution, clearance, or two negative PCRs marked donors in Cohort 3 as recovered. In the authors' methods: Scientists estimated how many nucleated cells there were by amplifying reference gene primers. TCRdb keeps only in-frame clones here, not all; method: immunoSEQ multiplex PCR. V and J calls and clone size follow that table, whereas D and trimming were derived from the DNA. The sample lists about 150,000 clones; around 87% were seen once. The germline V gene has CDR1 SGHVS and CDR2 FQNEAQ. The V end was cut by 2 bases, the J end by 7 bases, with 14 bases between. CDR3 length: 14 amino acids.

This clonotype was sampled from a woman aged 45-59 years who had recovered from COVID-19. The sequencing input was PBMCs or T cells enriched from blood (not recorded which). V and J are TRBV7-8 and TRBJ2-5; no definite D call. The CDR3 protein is CASSLTPLRWTQYF. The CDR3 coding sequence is TGTGCCAGCAGCTTAACCCCCCTAAGATGGACCCAGTACTTC.